This T cell receptor beta chain came from a study of blood T cell repertoires in COVID-19 (dated by TCRdb to the early 2020s). Regarding the complete study: Samples covering the acute and convalescent phases of COVID-19 were provided by collaborators in the United States, Italy and Spain. The prospective study material was composed of cDNA or gDNA derived from T cells, B-cell-depleted T cells, or PBMCs. Deeply sampled blood TCRbeta repertoires from subjects exposed to, actively infected with, or recovered from COVID-19 were included in the dataset. The repertoires were released in a freely available public database intended as a resource for research on the immune response to SARS-CoV-2. The samples were drawn from the first 160 participants of the ongoing ImmuneRACE study and from some 1,300 subjects provided by 6 global collaborators. Nearly every sample came with metadata listing a de-identified subject ID, COVID-19 status, age in years and sex. HLA class I and class II types, where available, came from metadata supplied by the sample provider rather than from assay-based typing.

The cysteine opens and the phenylalanine closes a CDR3 of 17 amino acids. The entry retains the CDR3 DNA only, 51 bases that are in frame from base 1. According to the germline V gene, CDR1 reads SGHRS and CDR2 reads YFSETQ. Deletion took 0 bases off V and 4 bases off J, with a span of 19 bases between the germline ends. The paper as a whole reports these results and caveats: The quantity of clinical and demographic metadata differed by source and by participant and was supplied without curation.

In regard to this clone: This clone's antigen is unknown. The input lacks base qualities; no much larger clone sits a single base away.

The immunoSEQ Assay, a bias-controlled multiplex PCR, was used to amplify TCRbeta CDR3 regions from genomic DNA. From the authors' description of their analysis: The number of nucleated cells in each sample was estimated from the amplification of reference gene primers within the assay. To quantify the absolute abundance of each unique TCRbeta CDR3 rearrangement, sequence reads were collapsed and filtered. For each sample, productive Simpson clonality was calculated by taking the square root of Simpson's diversity index across productive rearrangements. Not all clones reach the TCRdb copy of this immuneACCESS table, which keeps in-frame sequences only. Checked studies attribute under half of the gap to unresolved V genes and leave the rest unexplained. V and J calls and clone size come straight from that table; D and trimming were deduced from the DNA. Across this sample there are over 150,000 clones, with around nine tenths seen only once. The ten most abundant clones make up 18% of the sample.

One collaborating source in Seattle enrolled patients while the patients were actively infected and followed the patients over time throughout the course of disease. The collaborating institutions used their own protocols to collect whole blood in K2EDTA tubes. For TCRbeta analysis, collaborators shipped samples as frozen whole blood, isolated PBMCs, or DNA extracted from either of those sample types. The sample consisted of peripheral blood. The source is a man in his fifties or sixties with COVID-19, enrolled during active disease. The chain is made from TRBV5-1 and TRBJ1-1; the D gene is perhaps TRBD1, from 5 matching bases. The bases are TGCGCCAGCAGCTTGGAATCGGGACGCATGGGGGGCACTGAAGCTTTCTTT. It translates to CASSLESGRMGGTEAFF.